Reported below is one TCR beta chain. Antigen unknown. The data are from a study of graft-versus-host responses after intestinal transplantation. Germline CDR1 reads KGHSH; CDR2 reads LQKENI. The CDR3 consists of 15 residues. V lost 3 bases and J lost 5; bases outside the gene matches: 4. Study findings and constraints: Association was observed between peak circulating GvH clone levels and early post-transplant HvG declines. GvH clones appeared in recipient marrow, some first in ileum or blood.

Produced via immunoSEQ multiplex PCR; TCRdb's table is partial and in-frame only. The sample holds about 89,000 clones, around 92% seen once. The TCR comes from a human donor who received an intestinal transplant. The V gene is TRBV18, the J gene TRBJ2-7; 13 bases align to TRBD2. The sequenced sample was unstimulated CD4+ T cells sorted from spleen or lymph node cells, obtained before intestinal transplant. The CDR3 bases are TGTGCCAGCTCACCTCAGGGACTAGCGGGACACGAGCAGTACTTC. Translating it yields CASSPQGLAGHEQYF.